Below, 30 T cell receptor beta chains from the same sample are listed, as sequenced in a study of cytomegalovirus exposure and HLA in healthy donors. The PCR ran on 60 Vbeta and 13 Jbeta primers. TCRdb keeps only in-frame clones here, not all; method: immunoSEQ multiplex PCR. The sample totals tens of thousands of clones; its top ten clones hold roughly 4.7%. Sequencing input: PBMCs. These receptors came from a woman aged 40 to 49 in good health and CMV-seropositive.

CDR3 protein: CASSPPDREETQYF. CDR3 DNA: TGTGCCAGCTCACCTCCCGACAGGGAAGAGACCCAGTACTTC. This chain uses TRBV18 with TRBJ2-5, with TRBD1 matching 7 bases. CDR3 size: 14 residues. The germline CDR1 and CDR2 sequences are KGHSH and LQKENI. Trimming cost V 3 bases and J 3 bases; bases outside gene matches: 4.

This chain uses TRBV5-6 with TRBJ2-5; TRBD2 aligns across 13 bases. J lost 1 base, V lost 4 bases, and 1 base had no gene match. The CDR3 runs to 15 residues. Germline assignment: CDR1 SGHDT and CDR2 YYEEEE. DNA for the CDR3: TGTGCCAGCAGCGGACTAGCGGGGGCCCAAGAGACCCAGTACTTC. This translates into CASSGLAGAQETQYF.

The CDR3 loop is CASSEGNSGRGIHYEQYF. The CDR3 bases are TGTGCCAGCAGTGAAGGTAATAGCGGGAGGGGGATTCACTACGAGCAGTACTTC. This sequence joins TRBV6-1 and TRBJ2-7; 11 nucleotides agree with TRBD2. With 1 base clipped from V and 3 bases from J, the junction kept 11 bases outside the gene matches. The CDR3 is made up of 18 amino acids. Germline V gene lookup returns CDR1 MNHNS and CDR2 SASEGT.

The DNA for the CDR3 is TGTGCCAGCAGCTGGCGGACTAGCGGGTACAATGAGCAGTTCTTC. It yields the protein CASSWRTSGYNEQFF. The chain joins TRBV7-2 to TRBJ2-1; 11 nucleotides align to TRBD2. V was pared by 4 bases and J by 4 bases, with 3 bases of the junction left unmatched. The CDR3 has 15 amino acids. Germline V gives CDR1 SGHTA, CDR2 FQGNSA.

The genes are TRBV5-1 and TRBJ2-1; D gene ambiguous. The CDR3 is 15 residues long. Germline values: CDR1 SGHRS, CDR2 YFSETQ. Trimming removed 2 bases from V and 4 bases from J, with 13 bases in between. The CDR3 DNA reads as TGCGCCAGCAGCTTCATACGTCAGAAGTACAATGAGCAGTTCTTC. It is translated as CASSFIRQKYNEQFF.

This chain connects TRBV10-2 to TRBJ1-1, with 8 bases fitting TRBD1. V was clipped by 1 base and J by 3 bases; unmatched bases: 10. This CDR3 contains 17 residues. Germline assignment: CDR1 WSHSY and CDR2 SAAADI. The CDR3 loop is CASSEYGAGGWDTEAFF. The CDR3 bases are TGCGCCAGCAGTGAGTATGGGGCAGGGGGCTGGGACACTGAAGCTTTCTTT.

This chain links TRBV28 with TRBJ2-1; D remains ambiguous. Trimming removed 5 bases at V and 9 bases at J, with 14 bases between. Germline lookup yields CDR1 MDHEN and CDR2 SYDVKM. This CDR3 contains 13 residues. This CDR3 reads CASSPKIIGEQFF. The CDR3 DNA is TGTGCCAGCAGTCCGAAGATAATCGGTGAGCAGTTCTTC.

This chain uses TRBV6-5 with TRBJ1-4; D remains ambiguous. The CDR3 totals 16 residues. CDR1 and CDR2 (germline): MNHEY, SVGAGI. The ends were cut back, 2 bases at V and 10 bases at J, with 20 bases in the middle. CDR3 loop: CASSYRQKEGPGKLFF. The CDR3 DNA follows: TGTGCCAGCAGTTACCGGCAGAAGGAGGGCCCAGGAAAACTGTTTTTT.

This sequence joins TRBV15 and TRBJ2-2, with 9 bases that match TRBD1. Germline-derived CDR1 and CDR2 are LNHNV and YYDKDF (reference sequence). J gave up 5 bases and V 1 base, and 2 bases lay outside the gene matches. This CDR3 spans 15 amino acids. The CDR3 DNA reads as TGTGCCACCAGCAGAGGGACAGGGGAAACCGGGGAGCTGTTTTTT. Its protein is CATSRGTGETGELFF.

The rearrangement links TRBV6-4 to TRBJ2-3, with 7 bases identical to TRBD2. V was pared by 3 bases and J by 2 bases, with 5 bases of the junction left unmatched. This CDR3 comprises 15 residues. Germline V gene sequence: CDR1 MRHNA, CDR2 SNTAGT. CDR3 region: CASSDRGEATDTQYF. CDR3 coding DNA: TGTGCCAGCAGTGATCGGGGGGAGGCCACAGATACGCAGTATTTT.

As regards this clone: Relative to the germline gene, one junction end is altered; a read error may explain this. This chain uses TRBV7-2 with TRBJ1-5; weak D call: TRBD1 (5 bases). CDR3 size: 13 residues. Looked up from germline, CDR1 is SGHTA and CDR2 is FQGNSA. Here the CDR3 DNA reads TGTGCCAGCAGTCCCACAGGCAATCAGCCCCGGCATTTT. Residues: CASSPTGNQPRHF.

The chain recombines TRBV5-4 with TRBJ2-2, with TRBD2 matching 11 bases. This CDR3 is 16 amino acids long. V gave up 0 bases and J gave up 7 bases; unmatched junction bases: 5. Germline V gene data show CDR1 as SGHNT and CDR2 as YYREEE (reference sequence). This CDR3 reads CASSLETGLAVGELFF. CDR3 DNA sequence: TGTGCCAGCAGCTTGGAAACGGGACTAGCGGTCGGGGAGCTGTTTTTT.

The rearrangement joins TRBV7-3 to TRBJ1-2, with D uncertain. V lost 2 bases and J 4 bases, leaving 11 bases between the germline ends. The CDR3 contains 14 residues. CDR1 is SGHTA, CDR2 FQGTGA, per germline. DNA of the CDR3: TGTGCCAGCAGCTTATACAGCCATACCTATGGCTACACCTTC. It encodes CASSLYSHTYGYTF.

The J gene is TRBJ2-5, the V gene TRBV10-3, with 10 bases identical to TRBD2. Germline V gives CDR1 ENHRY, CDR2 SYGVKD. J gave up 3 bases and V 2 bases, and 6 bases lay outside the gene matches. The CDR3 contains 16 residues. The CDR3, as DNA: TGTGCCATCAGTGAGAAGCCTAGCGGGAGAGAAGAGACCCAGTACTTC. This sequence encodes CAISEKPSGREETQYF.

This chain uses TRBV27 with TRBJ2-2; the match to TRBD1 covers 8 bases. V dropped 5 bases and J dropped 1; count of bases not matched to a gene: 9. Germline V gene lookup returns CDR1 MNHEY and CDR2 SMNVEV (reference sequence). The CDR3 consists of 17 residues. The CDR3 sequence: CASSGGRGQRNTGELFF. CDR3 coding DNA: TGTGCCAGCAGTGGGGGCAGGGGGCAACGGAACACCGGGGAGCTGTTTTTT.

J is TRBJ2-2 and V is TRBV6-5; 7 bases map to TRBD1. Looked up from germline, CDR1 is MNHEY and CDR2 is SVGAGI. The CDR3 is 15 amino acids. V shed 4 bases and J 6 bases; nucleotides not matched to a gene: 8. This chain's CDR3 is CASSFRTGWAGELFF. As DNA, the CDR3 is TGTGCCAGCAGTTTCCGGACAGGTTGGGCCGGGGAGCTGTTTTTT.

V and J are TRBV11-1 and TRBJ1-2; 8 nucleotides match TRBD1. Trimming took 4 bases from V and 6 from J; bases not matched to a gene: 7. The CDR3 loop spans 14 amino acids. CDR1 SGHAT and CDR2 FQDESV come from the germline V gene (reference sequence). The CDR3 protein is CASSSSGTGDGYTF. CDR3 DNA sequence: TGTGCCAGCAGCTCGTCCGGGACAGGCGATGGCTACACCTTC.

The chain recombines TRBV9 with TRBJ2-7; 9 bases are a match to TRBD1. CDR3 length: 15 amino acids. The V segment lost 4 bases and the J segment 6 bases; nucleotides outside the gene matches: 11. In germline, CDR1 is SGDLS, CDR2 YYNGEE. CDR3 DNA sequence: TGTGCCAGCAGCAGCCGACAGGGGGGGTCGGGCGAGCAGTACTTC. Residues: CASSSRQGGSGEQYF.

According to its frequency, this clone is medium-sized. The chain links TRBV6-1 to TRBJ2-1; perhaps TRBD2 as D (6 bases). Germline CDR1 and CDR2: MNHNS and SASEGT. This CDR3 has 16 amino acids. V lost 1 base and J 6 bases, leaving 16 bases between the germline ends. CDR3 residues: CASSEEGGIGSNEQFF. The DNA of the CDR3 is TGTGCCAGCAGTGAAGAGGGCGGGATTGGTTCCAATGAGCAGTTCTTC.

The rearrangement links TRBV28 to TRBJ1-2, with TRBD1 identical over 10 bases. V gave up 6 bases and J gave up 6 bases; unmatched junction bases: 10. The germline V gene has CDR1 MDHEN and CDR2 SYDVKM. CDR3 length equals 15 residues. CDR3 bases: TGTGCCAGCAGCCCACCCGGGACAGGGGTCAATGGCTACACCTTC. Translating gives CASSPPGTGVNGYTF.

The chain has TRBV19 and TRBJ2-3, with 12 bases lining up with TRBD2. Germline loops: CDR1 LNHDA, CDR2 SQIVND (reference sequence). The CDR3 has 16 amino acids. V trimming: 5 bases; J trimming: 9 bases; junction bases outside the gene matches: 12. The CDR3 region has the DNA TGTGCCAGTAGTCCCGAGACTAGCGGGAGAGGGTCGACGCAGTATTTT. This codes for CASSPETSGRGSTQYF.

The chain is built from TRBV7-6 and TRBJ2-1; 7 bases are shared with TRBD1. This CDR3 region has 15 residues. Trimming at V came to 5 bases and at J to 6 bases, leaving 10 bases not matched to a gene. CDR1 and CDR2 (germline): SGHVS, FNYEAQ. This chain's CDR3 is CASSLRTGSGNEQFF. The CDR3 nucleotides read TGTGCCAGCAGCCTACGGACAGGCTCTGGCAATGAGCAGTTCTTC.

The chain is built from TRBV6-1 and TRBJ1-4; D is possibly TRBD1 (6 bases). Looked up from germline, CDR1 is MNHNS and CDR2 is SASEGT. CDR3 length: 14 residues. Trimming cost V 8 bases and J 3 bases, with 13 bases left between them. This CDR3 is CASAGGGPNEKLFF. The CDR3 nucleotides are TGTGCCAGCGCGGGGGGCGGACCTAATGAAAAACTGTTTTTT.

The rearrangement uses TRBV11-3 and TRBJ1-1; unclear D gene. The V and J ends lost 4 bases and 11 bases respectively, with 17 bases between them. Germline lookup yields CDR1 SGHNT and CDR2 YENEEA. The CDR3 extends over 13 amino acids. As DNA, the CDR3 is TGTGCCAGCAGCTCCTATGGCGGGGATGAGGCTTTCTTT. It translates to CASSSYGGDEAFF.

The CDR3: CASSERGTMTGDTEAFF. The CDR3 region has the DNA TGTGCCAGCAGTGAGAGGGGGACCATGACAGGGGACACTGAAGCTTTCTTT. This chain connects TRBV2 to TRBJ1-1; TRBD1 aligns across 8 bases. CDR1 and CDR2 from the germline V gene are SNHLY and FYNNEI. The J segment lost 3 bases and the V segment lost 3 bases, leaving 12 bases of the junction unmatched. The CDR3 extends over 17 amino acids.

The V and J genes are TRBV6-5 and TRBJ1-4; no clear D. Trimming removed 6 bases at V and 3 bases at J, with 14 bases between. CDR1 and CDR2 (germline): MNHEY, SVGAGI. This CDR3 comprises 15 residues. The CDR3 region has the DNA TGTGCCAGCAGCGGCTTAATGGAGGCTAATGAAAAACTGTTTTTT. As protein: CASSGLMEANEKLFF.

The rearrangement uses TRBV25-1 and TRBJ2-7, with a weak D call TRBD1 (5 bases). Trimming stripped 8 bases from V and 4 bases from J, with 12 bases between. Germline assignment: CDR1 MGHDK and CDR2 SYGVNS. The CDR3 spans 12 residues. CDR3: CASGIGAYEQYF. DNA of the CDR3: TGTGCCAGCGGGATTGGGGCTTACGAGCAGTACTTC.

Comment on this clone: Mismatch with germline at one junction end may stem from a read error. The sample holds other DNA sequences that translate to the same CDR3. This chain connects TRBV4-1 to TRBJ1-6; D gene unclear. The germline gives CDR1 MGHRA, CDR2 YSYEKL. The CDR3 is 16 amino acids. DNA for the CDR3: TGCGCCAGCAGCCAAGATGCCTCCGGGTATAATTCCCCCCTCCACTTT. Encoded protein: CASSQDASGYNSPLHF.

The V and J genes are TRBV2 and TRBJ1-1; D remains ambiguous. V was cut by 11 bases and J by 2 bases, with 9 bases left in between. The CDR3 runs 11 residues. Germline-derived CDR1 and CDR2 are SNHLY and FYNNEI. CDR3 coding DNA: TGTGCCCTTTCGTCCAACACTGAAGCTTTCTTT. This sequence encodes CALSSNTEAFF.

V usage is TRBV18 and J usage is TRBJ1-5; D perhaps matches TRBD1 (5 bases). The germline V and J ends were trimmed by 1 base and 4 bases, with 20 bases remaining between them. Germline CDR1 and CDR2: KGHSH and LQKENI. The CDR3 loop spans 18 amino acids. CDR3 protein: CASSPRPRDRGGNQPQHF. CDR3 coding DNA: TGTGCCAGCTCACCACGCCCTAGGGACCGGGGAGGAAATCAGCCCCAGCATTTT.